This T cell receptor beta chain comes out of a study of post-analysis software for immune sequencing data. The wider study: Included courses were relapsing-remitting and secondary progressive multiple sclerosis; progressive-relapsing multiple sclerosis was also included.

The V gene lost 3 bases and the J gene lost 0 bases, with 8 bases spanning the gap. The CDR3 runs 14 residues. About this clonotype: What it recognizes is unknown.

Unique molecular identifiers were present in the TCR beta cDNA libraries. It was from about 0.98 to 11 million T cells that about half a million cDNA molecules came. TCRdb called the PCR reads again in MiXCR, with one record for every CDR3 protein. The table shows roughly 540,000 distinct CDR3 sequences, with about a third occurring only once. Study outcomes and limitations: Normalized Chao1 diversity in multiple sclerosis patients fell significantly below that of controls. F measure grouped same-batch samples tightly together. Relative to controls, patients had roughly five TRBV segments at higher frequency, with TRBV5-6, TRBV5-1 and TRBV20-1 among these.

The chain is built from TRBV12-3 or TRBV12-4 and TRBJ2-5; D unclear. The sequence was collected from a girl aged 2-17 years with multiple sclerosis. The sequencing input was blood. The CDR3 protein is CASSLTRNQETQYF. The CDR3 DNA reads as TGTGCCAGCAGTTTGACCCGCAACCAAGAGACCCAGTACTTC.